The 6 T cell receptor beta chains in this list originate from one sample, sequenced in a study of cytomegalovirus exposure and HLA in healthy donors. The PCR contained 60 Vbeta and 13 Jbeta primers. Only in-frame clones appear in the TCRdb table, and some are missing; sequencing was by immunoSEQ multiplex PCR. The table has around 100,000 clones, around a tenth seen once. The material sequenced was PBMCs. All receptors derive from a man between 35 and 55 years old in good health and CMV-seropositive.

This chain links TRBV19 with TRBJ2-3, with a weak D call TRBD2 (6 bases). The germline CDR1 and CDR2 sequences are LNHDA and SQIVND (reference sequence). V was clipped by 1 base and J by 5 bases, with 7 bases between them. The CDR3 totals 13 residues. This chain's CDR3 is CASSIGLEDTQYF. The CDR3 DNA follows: TGTGCCAGTAGTATAGGACTAGAAGATACGCAGTATTTT. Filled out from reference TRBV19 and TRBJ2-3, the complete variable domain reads DGGITQSPKYLFRKEGQNVTLSCEQNLNHDAMYWYRQDPGQGLRLIYYSQIVNDFQKGDIAEGYSVSREKKESFPLTVTSAQKNPTAFYLCASSIGLEDTQYFGPGTRLTVL.

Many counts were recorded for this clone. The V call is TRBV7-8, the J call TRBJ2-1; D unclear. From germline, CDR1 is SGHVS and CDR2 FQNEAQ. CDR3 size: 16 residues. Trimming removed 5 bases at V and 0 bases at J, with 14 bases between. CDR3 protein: CASSQVFSSSYNEQFF. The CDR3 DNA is TGTGCCAGCAGCCAGGTGTTCTCAAGCTCCTACAATGAGCAGTTCTTC.

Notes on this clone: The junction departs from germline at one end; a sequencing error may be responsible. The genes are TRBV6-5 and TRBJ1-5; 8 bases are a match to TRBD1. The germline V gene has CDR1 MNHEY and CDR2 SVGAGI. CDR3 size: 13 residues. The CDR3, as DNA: TGTGCCAGCAAGCCAGGGGGCGATCAGCCCAAGCATTTC. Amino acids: CASKPGGDQPKHF.

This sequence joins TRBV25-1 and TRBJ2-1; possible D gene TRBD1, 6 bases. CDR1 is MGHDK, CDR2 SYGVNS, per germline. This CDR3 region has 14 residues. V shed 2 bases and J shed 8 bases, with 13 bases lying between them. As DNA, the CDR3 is TGTGCCAGCAGTGAACCCGGGACAAACGATGAGCAGTTCTTC. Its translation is CASSEPGTNDEQFF.

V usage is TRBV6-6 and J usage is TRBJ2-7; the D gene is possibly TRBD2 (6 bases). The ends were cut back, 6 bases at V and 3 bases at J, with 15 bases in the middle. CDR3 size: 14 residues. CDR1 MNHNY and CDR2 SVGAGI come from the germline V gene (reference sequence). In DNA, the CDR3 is TGTGCCAGCAGATGGGAGGAGGGAGGCTACGAGCAGTACTTC. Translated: CASRWEEGGYEQYF.

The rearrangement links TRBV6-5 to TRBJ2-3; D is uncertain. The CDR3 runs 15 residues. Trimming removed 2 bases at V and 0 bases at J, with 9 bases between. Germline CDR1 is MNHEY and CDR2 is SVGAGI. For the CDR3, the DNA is TGTGCCAGCAGTTACCGGGTCGGTAGCACAGATACGCAGTATTTT. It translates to CASSYRVGSTDTQYF.